Here is one T cell receptor beta chain with its context. The antigen it binds to is not known. No much larger clone exists at a distance of one base, and base qualities are not known. Ficoll-Paque density gradient centrifugation was the method used to isolate PBMCs. The CDR3 runs 12 amino acids, cysteine and phenylalanine included. Only the CDR3 region is kept as DNA, spanning 36 bases read in frame from base 1. CDR1 KGHDR and CDR2 SFDVKD were looked up in the germline V gene. For this chain, trimming is 12 bases at the V end and 4 bases at the J end, and the number of junction bases without a gene match is 2. The sample comes from a study of T-cell memory formation after mild COVID-19 (dated by TCRdb to about 2021). Study-wide context: Most TCR sequence clusters were specific to one of the two donors. In two donors, T-cell clones that expanded and contracted after mild COVID-19 were followed by sequencing TCRalpha and TCRbeta repertoires longitudinally. Two young, previously healthy adult volunteers made up the cohort, one male and one female.

TCRdb names Illumina NovaSeq 6000 as the instrument used. TCRalpha and TCRbeta cDNA libraries were constructed by 5'RACE with constant-segment primers, with sample barcodes and unique molecular identifiers being introduced. Trizol reagent was used to extract RNA from every sample. The libraries were amplified in two PCR steps, and the second step added a second sample barcode and Illumina TruSeq adapters. Libraries were sequenced on an Illumina NovaSeq with 2 x 150 bp paired-end reads. Under the source paper's analysis protocol: Reads were demultiplexed and collapsed into UMI-guided consensus sequences with migec v1.2.7. Using mixcr v2.1.11, UMI consensuses were aligned to TRA and TRB V and J templates and then assembled into clonotypes. Expanded or contracted clonotypes were those called significant by both edgeR and NoisET, with noise models trained on biological replicates. For edgeR calls, the cutoffs were a false discovery rate-adjusted p below 0.01 and a log2 fold-change threshold of 1. As an exploratory analysis of dynamics, PCA with hierarchical clustering was applied to max-normalized trajectories of the 1000 most abundant clonotypes. Separately sequenced CD4+ and CD8+ repertoires were used to assign the CD4 or CD8 phenotype of responding clones. TCRdb ran its own pipeline on the public reads, namely fastp trimming at Q25 and MiXCR clone calling, and kept in-frame beta chains. Every distinct CDR3 protein forms one entry, paired with its most common genes and DNA. These V and J calls are TCRdb output, not the study's own analysis. The sample records roughly 580,000 distinct CDR3 sequences, 18% of which are singletons. The ten largest make up about 11% of the sample.

Summary of the overall study and its limitations: Clones contracting from day 15 to 85 had balanced CD4/CD8 phenotypes, while a second wave expanding from day 15 to 37 was biased towards CD4+. SARS-CoV-2 specificity of the second-wave clones peaking on day 37 was not confirmed. Some responding clones were found in pre-infection memory, which suggests that pre-existing cross-reactive memory T cells took part in the SARS-CoV-2 response. Contracting CD4+ clones appeared mostly in the CM and EM memory subsets, whereas CD8+ clones were enriched in EMRA. Only two mild cases were covered by the study, and larger cohorts that include severe cases with pre-infection samples were considered necessary.

This chain joins TRBV24-1 to TRBJ2-3, with TRBD2 matching 11 junction bases. This sequence originates from an adult woman who had mild COVID-19 (a few samples of this study predate the infection). The sample titles of this study are shuffled in the database, so cell type and time point are left out; the donor was told from shared clones. The specimen was PBMCs or a T cell subset sorted from them (not recorded which). CDR3 protein: CAASGRSDTQYF. The bases read TGTGCCGCTAGCGGGAGGTCAGATACGCAGTATTTT.